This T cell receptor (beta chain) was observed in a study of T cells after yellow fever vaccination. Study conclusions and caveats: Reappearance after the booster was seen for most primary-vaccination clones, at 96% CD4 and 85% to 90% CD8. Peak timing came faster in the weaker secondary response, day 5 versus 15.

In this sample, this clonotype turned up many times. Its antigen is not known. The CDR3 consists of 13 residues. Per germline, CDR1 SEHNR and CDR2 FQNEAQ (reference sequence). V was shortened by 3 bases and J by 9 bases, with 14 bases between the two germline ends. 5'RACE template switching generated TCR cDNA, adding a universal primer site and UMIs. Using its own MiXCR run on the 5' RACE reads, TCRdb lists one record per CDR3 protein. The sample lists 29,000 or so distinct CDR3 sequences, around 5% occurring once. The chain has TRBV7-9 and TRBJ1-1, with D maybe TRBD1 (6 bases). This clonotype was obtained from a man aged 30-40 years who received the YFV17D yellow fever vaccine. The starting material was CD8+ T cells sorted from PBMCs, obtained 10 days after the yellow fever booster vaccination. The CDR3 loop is CASSLSGDAKAFF. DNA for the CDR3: TGTGCCAGCAGCTTGTCAGGGGATGCGAAAGCTTTCTTT.